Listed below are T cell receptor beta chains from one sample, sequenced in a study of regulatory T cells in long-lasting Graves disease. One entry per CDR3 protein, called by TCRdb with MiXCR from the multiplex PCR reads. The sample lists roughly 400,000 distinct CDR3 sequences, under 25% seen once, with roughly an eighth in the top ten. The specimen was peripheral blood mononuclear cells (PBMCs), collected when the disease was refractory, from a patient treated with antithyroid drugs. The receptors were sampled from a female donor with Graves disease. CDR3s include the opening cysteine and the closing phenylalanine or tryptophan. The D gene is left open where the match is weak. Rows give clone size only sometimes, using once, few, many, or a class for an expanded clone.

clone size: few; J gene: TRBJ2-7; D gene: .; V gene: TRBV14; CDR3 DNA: TGTGCCAGCAGCCAACTAGGGCCCTACGAGCAGTACTTC; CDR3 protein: CASSQLGPYEQYF
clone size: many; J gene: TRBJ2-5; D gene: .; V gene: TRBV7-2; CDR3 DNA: TGTGCCAGCAGCGGAGGCAGGGGTGGGGAGACCCAGTACTTC; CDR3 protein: CASSGGRGGETQYF
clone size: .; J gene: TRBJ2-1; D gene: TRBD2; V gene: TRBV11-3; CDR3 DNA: TGTGCCAGCAGCTCTAGCGGAAATGAGCAGTTCTTC; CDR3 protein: CASSSSGNEQFF
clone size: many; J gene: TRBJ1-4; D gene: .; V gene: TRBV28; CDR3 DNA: TGTGCCAGCAGTAGCTTGAGGACAACTAATGAAAAACTGTTTTTT; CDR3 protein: CASSSLRTTNEKLFF
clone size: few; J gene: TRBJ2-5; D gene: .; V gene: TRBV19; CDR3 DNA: TGTGCCAGTAGTAATGCCTTTGGGGGAACGAAGACCCAGTACTTC; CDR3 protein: CASSNAFGGTKTQYF
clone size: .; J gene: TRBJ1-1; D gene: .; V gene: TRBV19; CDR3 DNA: TGTGCCAGTAGTATGCAGAACACTGAAGCTTTCTTT; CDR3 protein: CASSMQNTEAFF
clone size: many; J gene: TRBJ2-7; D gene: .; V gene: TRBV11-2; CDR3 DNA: TGTGCCAGCAGCCTCTGGGGTAGGCACGAGCAGTACTTC; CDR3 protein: CASSLWGRHEQYF
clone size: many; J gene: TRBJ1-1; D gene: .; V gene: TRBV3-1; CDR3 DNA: TGTGCCAGCAGCCAGGGGTGGGTGTACATGAACACTGAAGCTTTCTTT; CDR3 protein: CASSQGWVYMNTEAFF
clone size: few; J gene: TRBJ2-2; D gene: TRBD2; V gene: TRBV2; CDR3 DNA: TGTGCCAGCAGTTCCTACCGGGCTAGCGGGAGGGGGAACACCGGGGAGCTGTTTTTT; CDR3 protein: CASSSYRASGRGNTGELFF
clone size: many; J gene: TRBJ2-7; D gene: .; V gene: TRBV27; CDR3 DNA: TGTGCCAGCAGCCCACGCCCCCCCGGGGGAGACGGCGAGCAGTACTTC; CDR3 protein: CASSPRPPGGDGEQYF
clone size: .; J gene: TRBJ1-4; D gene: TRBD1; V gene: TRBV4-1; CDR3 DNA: TGCGCCAGCACCCAGGGACAGAGTAATGAAAAACTGTTTTTT; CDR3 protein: CASTQGQSNEKLFF
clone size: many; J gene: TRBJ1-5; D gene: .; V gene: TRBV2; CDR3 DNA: TGTGCCAGCAGTGACGAAAGGGGGAATCAGCCCCAGCATTTT; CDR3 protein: CASSDERGNQPQHF
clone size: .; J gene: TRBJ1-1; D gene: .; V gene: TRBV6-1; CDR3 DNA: TGTGCCAGCAGTCCCCCCCGTCTGGGCACTGAAGCTTTCTTT; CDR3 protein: CASSPPRLGTEAFF
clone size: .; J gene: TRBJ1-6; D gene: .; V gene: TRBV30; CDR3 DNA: TGTGCCTGGAGTGTATCAGGGCCCAAGGATTCACCCCTCCACTTT; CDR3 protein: CAWSVSGPKDSPLHF
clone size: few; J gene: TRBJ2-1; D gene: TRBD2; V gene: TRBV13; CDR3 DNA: TGTGCCAGCAGCTTAGGCGCCGGGACTAGCGCAACCAACTCCTACAATGAGCAGTTCTTC; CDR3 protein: CASSLGAGTSATNSYNEQFF
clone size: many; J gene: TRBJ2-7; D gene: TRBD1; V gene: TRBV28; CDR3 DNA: TGTGCCAGCAGGGCGGACAGGTTAAACTACGAGCAGTACTTC; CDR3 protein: CASRADRLNYEQYF
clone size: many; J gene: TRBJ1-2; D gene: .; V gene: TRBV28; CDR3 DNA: TGTGCCAGCAGTCCCTACAGTGGTGGCTACACCTTC; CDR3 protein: CASSPYSGGYTF
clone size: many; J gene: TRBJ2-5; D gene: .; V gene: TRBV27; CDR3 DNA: TGTGCCAGCAGTTGGACAGTAGCTCAAGAGACCCAGTACTTC; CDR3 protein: CASSWTVAQETQYF